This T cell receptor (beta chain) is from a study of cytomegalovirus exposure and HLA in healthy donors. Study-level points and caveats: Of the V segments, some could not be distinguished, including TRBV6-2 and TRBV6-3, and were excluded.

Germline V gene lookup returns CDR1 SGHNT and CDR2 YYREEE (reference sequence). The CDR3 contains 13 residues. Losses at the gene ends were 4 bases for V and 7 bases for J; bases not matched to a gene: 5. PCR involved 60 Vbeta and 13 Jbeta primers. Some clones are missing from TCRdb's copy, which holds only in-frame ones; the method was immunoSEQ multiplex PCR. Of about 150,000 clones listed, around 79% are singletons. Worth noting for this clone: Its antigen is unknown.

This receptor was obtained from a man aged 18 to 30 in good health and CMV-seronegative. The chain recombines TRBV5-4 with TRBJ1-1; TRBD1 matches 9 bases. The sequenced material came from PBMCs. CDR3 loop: CASSPGTGIEAFF. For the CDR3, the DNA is TGTGCCAGCAGCCCCGGGACAGGGATTGAAGCTTTCTTT.